This entry lists 15 T cell receptor beta chains sequenced from one sample in a study of blood T cell repertoires in COVID-19. Data came from immunoSEQ multiplex PCR; TCRdb stores just in-frame clones and leaves some out. This sample has about 69,000 clones, with over 70% found just once. The sequencing sample was made of peripheral blood. Source of these receptors: a man aged 55 to 70 with acute or convalescent COVID-19.

This clone was detected only once. The V gene is TRBV6-4, the J gene TRBJ2-3, with D possibly TRBD2 on 6 matching bases. CDR3 size: 15 residues. Looked up from germline, CDR1 is MRHNA and CDR2 is SNTAGT. Trimming shortened V by 7 bases and J by 2 bases, and 16 bases separated the two germline ends. As DNA, the CDR3 is TGTGCCAGCAAAGAATACGGGGGTTCCACAGATACGCAGTATTTT. Translation gives CASKEYGGSTDTQYF.

The V and J genes are TRBV5-1 and TRBJ2-5, with D perhaps TRBD1 (6 bases). Germline CDR1 reads SGHRS; CDR2 reads YFSETQ. Trimming left V 4 bases short and J 2 bases short, with 12 bases between. The CDR3 runs to 14 residues. CDR3 coding DNA: TGCGCCAGCAGCCCCGGGACAAGACAAGAGACCCAGTACTTC. Translating gives CASSPGTRQETQYF.

The chain employs TRBV27 and TRBJ1-1, with 9 bases that match TRBD1. This CDR3 has 17 residues. Germline CDR1 MNHEY, CDR2 SMNVEV (reference sequence). With V trimmed by 7 bases and J by 1 base, 13 bases remained unmatched. The CDR3 loop reads CASIGTGRGYRNTEAFF. The CDR3 DNA is TGTGCCAGCATCGGGACAGGGAGGGGATATCGGAACACTGAAGCTTTCTTT.

J is TRBJ2-3 and V is TRBV4-2, with 9 bases matching TRBD2. Germline assignment: CDR1 LGHNA and CDR2 YNFKEQ. The V and J ends lost 1 base and 6 bases, in that order; junction bases with no gene match: 11. The CDR3 length is 17 residues. CDR3 region: CASSQVGGSGGADTQYF. As DNA, the CDR3 is TGTGCCAGCAGCCAAGTCGGGGGTAGCGGGGGTGCCGATACGCAGTATTTT.

The genes are TRBV6-5 and TRBJ1-3; D is perhaps TRBD1 (6 bases). The CDR3 has 13 amino acids. CDR1 and CDR2 from the germline V gene are MNHEY and SVGAGI. Trimming stripped 6 bases from V and 3 bases from J, with 9 bases between. CDR3 loop: CASRKDSGNTIYF. The CDR3 nucleotides are TGTGCCAGCAGGAAGGACAGTGGAAACACCATATATTTT.

The genes are TRBV6-6 and TRBJ1-2; 8 positions agree with TRBD1. In germline, CDR1 is MNHNY, CDR2 SVGAGI (reference sequence). V lost 6 bases to trimming and J lost 6 bases; unmatched junction nucleotides: 6. This CDR3 is built from 13 residues. CDR3 protein: CASSLDRAHGYTF. The CDR3 DNA sequence: TGTGCCAGCAGCCTGGACAGGGCCCATGGCTACACCTTC.

The V and J genes are TRBV6-6 and TRBJ1-4, with D uncertain. This CDR3 has 13 residues. V shed 2 bases and J shed 8 bases, with 9 bases lying between them. The germline CDR1 and CDR2 sequences are MNHNY and SVGAGI (reference sequence). In DNA form, the CDR3 reads TGTGCCAGCAGTTACGCGGGAGAGGAAAAACTGTTTTTT. Protein: CASSYAGEEKLFF.

The chain employs TRBV19 and TRBJ2-1, with TRBD2 matching 7 bases. Looked up from germline, CDR1 is LNHDA and CDR2 is SQIVND (reference sequence). V lost 3 bases to trimming and J lost 0 bases; unmatched junction nucleotides: 2. The CDR3 has 15 residues. Here the CDR3 reads CASSMGRGSYNEQFF. The CDR3 DNA follows: TGTGCCAGTAGTATGGGGAGGGGCTCCTACAATGAGCAGTTCTTC.

This clone was seen only a few times. V gene TRBV25-1 combines with J gene TRBJ1-6; D is perhaps TRBD1 (6 bases). The CDR3 totals 16 residues. Germline V gene lookup returns CDR1 MGHDK and CDR2 SYGVNS. V was cut by 4 bases and J by 7 bases, with 17 bases left in between. The CDR3 is CASSGYIQGPNSPLHF. Written as DNA, the CDR3 is TGTGCCAGCAGTGGTTATATACAGGGCCCGAATTCACCCCTCCACTTT.

This chain connects TRBV6-2 or TRBV6-3 to TRBJ1-2; the match to TRBD1 covers 8 bases. The germline V gene encodes CDR1 MNHEY and CDR2 SVGEGT. J gave up 1 base and V 5 bases, and 6 bases lay outside the gene matches. The CDR3 is 15 residues long. This CDR3 is CASSDAGQVNYGYTF. CDR3 nucleotides: TGTGCCAGCAGTGACGCGGGACAGGTTAACTATGGCTACACCTTC.

Only a few counts were recorded for this clone. The chain is built from TRBV25-1 and TRBJ1-1; unclear D gene. Germline CDR1 MGHDK, CDR2 SYGVNS. V lost 1 base, J lost 3 bases, and 12 bases lay in between. The CDR3 has 15 amino acids. In DNA, the CDR3 is TGTGCCAGCAGTGAATCTAGTACTGGTGACACTGAAGCTTTCTTT. This codes for CASSESSTGDTEAFF.

The chain uses TRBV6-5 and TRBJ2-7, with TRBD1 matching over 9 bases. V lost 5 bases and J lost 6; bases outside the gene matches: 5. CDR1 and CDR2 from the germline V gene are MNHEY and SVGAGI. The CDR3 covers 13 residues. CDR3 in amino acids: CASSPTGGVEQYF. The CDR3, as DNA: TGTGCCAGCAGTCCCACAGGGGGCGTCGAGCAGTACTTC.

The chain links TRBV7-9 to TRBJ2-7; 7 nucleotides match TRBD1. Germline V CDR1 and CDR2: SEHNR, FQNEAQ (reference sequence). This CDR3 spans 14 amino acids. J lost 5 bases, V lost 2 bases, and 6 bases had no gene match. As DNA, the CDR3 is TGTGCCAGCAGCTTAATTGGGACAGCGGACGAGCAGTACTTC. Translating it yields CASSLIGTADEQYF.

CDR3 region: CASSQGRTGGFYGYTF. Here the CDR3 DNA reads TGTGCCAGCAGCCAAGGCCGGACAGGGGGTTTCTATGGCTACACCTTC. The chain uses TRBV3-1 (or the pseudogene TRBV3-2) and TRBJ1-2; 10 nucleotides agree with TRBD1. The CDR3 has 16 residues. The germline gives CDR1 LGHDT, CDR2 YNNKEL (reference sequence). Germline trimming cut 1 base from V and 4 bases from J; bases unmatched to any gene: 6.

The chain combines TRBV11-2 with TRBJ2-7; 8 bases fit TRBD1. The germline V gene encodes CDR1 SGHAT and CDR2 FQNNGV. The CDR3 is made up of 13 amino acids. V lost 5 bases and J lost 6; bases outside the gene matches: 6. The CDR3 region has the DNA TGTGCCAGCAGCATCGGACAGGGCAGCGAGCAGTACTTC. It encodes CASSIGQGSEQYF.